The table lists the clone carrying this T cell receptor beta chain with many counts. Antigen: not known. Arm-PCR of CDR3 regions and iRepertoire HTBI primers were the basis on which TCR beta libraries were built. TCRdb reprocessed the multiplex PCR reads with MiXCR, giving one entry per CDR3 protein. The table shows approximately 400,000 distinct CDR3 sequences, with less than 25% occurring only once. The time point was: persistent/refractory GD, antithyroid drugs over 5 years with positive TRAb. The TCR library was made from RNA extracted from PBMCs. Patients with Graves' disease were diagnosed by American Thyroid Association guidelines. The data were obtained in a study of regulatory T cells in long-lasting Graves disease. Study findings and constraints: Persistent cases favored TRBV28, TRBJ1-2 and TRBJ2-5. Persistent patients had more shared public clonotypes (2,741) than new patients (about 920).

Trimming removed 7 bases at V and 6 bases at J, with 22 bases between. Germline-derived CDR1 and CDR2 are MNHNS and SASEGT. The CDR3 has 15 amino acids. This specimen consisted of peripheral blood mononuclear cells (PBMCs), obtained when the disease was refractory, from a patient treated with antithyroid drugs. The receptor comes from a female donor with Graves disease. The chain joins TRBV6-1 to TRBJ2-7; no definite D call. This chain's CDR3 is CASTAGVVRVREQYF. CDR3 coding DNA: TGTGCCAGCACCGCCGGCGTAGTTCGTGTCCGCGAGCAGTACTTC.